This section outlines one TCR beta chain sequence together with its context. Its antigen is unidentified. Time point of the sample: sample taken at primary tumor resection. Researchers sequenced whole RNA taken from tumor, nontumor lung or frozen PBMC without sorting. The sample originates from a study of spatial heterogeneity in lung cancer. Broader study findings: Counts of expanded intratumoral alpha and beta TCRs tracked tumor mutation counts.

Germline CDR1 reads ENHRY; CDR2 reads SYGVKD. V was shortened by 2 bases and J by 6 bases, with 17 bases between the two germline ends. The CDR3 covers 16 residues. The study tagged each TCR cDNA molecule with a unique molecular identifier. TCRdb analysed the 5' RACE reads with MiXCR anew, one entry per CDR3 protein. The sample has about 14,000 distinct CDR3 sequences, about 4.8% seen once. The V gene is TRBV10-3, the J gene TRBJ1-5, with D possibly being TRBD1 (5 bases). This sequence was found in a female donor with early-stage non-small cell lung cancer. Sample: lung tumor tissue, taken at surgery. DNA for the CDR3: TGTGCCATCAGTGAGGAGGACACAGGAGATCTTCAGCCCCAGCATTTT. It specifies CAISEEDTGDLQPQHF.